This T cell receptor (beta chain) was recovered during a study of vaccination effects on CD4 cells after COVID-19 (dated by TCRdb to the early 2020s). Study-wide context: In the ViraFEST assay, PBMC were stimulated with viral peptide pools, and TCR sequencing was then used to find antigen-specific CD4+ T cell clonotypes based on their expansion. Altogether, around eleven COVID-19 convalescent patients and 4 SARS-CoV-2-naive healthy vaccine recipients made up the full study. SARS-CoV-2 spike-specific CD4+ TCR repertoires were compared before and after mRNA vaccination in COVID-19 convalescent patients and in infection-naive vaccine recipients. The Oncomine TCR Beta short-read assay on an Illumina iSeq 100 was used to sequence cultures from other donors in the study. Two doses of either the BNT162b2 or the mRNA-1273 mRNA SARS-CoV-2 vaccine were administered to participants. Roughly 2.1 million PBMC per well were cultured in IMDM with roughly 5% human AB serum, roughly 10 IU/ml IL-2 and gentamicin, plus 10 ug/ml peptides.

V is cut back by 4 bases and J by 4 bases, with 6 bases in the junction unmatched. CDR1 and CDR2, looked up from the germline V gene (reference sequence), are LGHDT and YNNKEL. The CDR3 runs 14 residues from the cysteine to the phenylalanine. The sequence is cut down to CDR3 DNA, 42 bases in frame from base 1. General conclusions and limits of the study: At late post-vaccination timepoints, both infection-induced and vaccine-induced clones showed marked clonal contraction, consistent with waning T cell responses. In healthy vaccine recipients, vaccine-induced clones were almost all SARS-CoV-2 mono-reactive, with only 1 of 255 being cross-reactive with common cold coronaviruses. The study was limited by a small number of convalescent patients and lacked early post-infection timepoints.

Libraries were constructed by the immunoSEQ multiplex PCR assay. DNA from the cultured and isolated CD4+ T cells underwent TCR beta CDR3 sequencing. Under the source paper's analysis protocol: Non-productive TCR sequences were removed and reads were trimmed to the CDR3 region, keeping CDR3s of at least 7 amino acids. Antigen-specific clonotypes were identified with the MANAFEST web app by comparing expansion in peptide wells against reference cultures. For clones to be considered positive, expansion at FDR<0.05 versus reference and all other wells, an odds ratio above 5, and a frequency above 0.1% in two replicate wells were required. Cross-reactive clonotypes were defined as significantly expanded in SARS-CoV-2 spike wells and in at least one common cold coronavirus spike condition. Levenshtein distance calculated with the stringdist R package was used to assess CDR3 similarity, and unrooted trees were constructed with ape in R 3.6.1. Sourced from immuneACCESS, this table was stored by TCRdb with only in-frame sequences that have V and J called. A share of the clones is absent; for the studies checked, an unresolved V gene accounts for under half, and the remainder has no known explanation. V and J calls and clone size follow that table, whereas D and trimming were derived from the DNA. The sample table lists more than 30,000 clones, about 71% of them with a count of one. Roughly 3.8% of the sample comes from the top ten.

In the case of this clone: Its recognized antigen is unknown. No much larger clone exists at a distance of one base, and base qualities are not known.

After 10 to 11 days of culture, CD4+ T cells were isolated with the EasySep CD4+ T cell isolation kit. Negative nucleocapsid antibody results before and after vaccination confirmed that the healthy vaccine recipients had no prior SARS-CoV-2 infection. On days 3 and 7, half of the culture medium was replaced with fresh IL-2-containing medium. Unless otherwise noted, each peptide stimulation condition was cultured in triplicate wells. Using Ficoll-Paque Plus gradient centrifugation, PBMC were separated from whole blood and then either used fresh or cryopreserved at -140C. The QIAamp micro DNA kit was used to extract genomic DNA from the cultured CD4+ T cells.

The rearrangement combines TRBV3-1 (or the pseudogene TRBV3-2) with TRBJ1-1; the junction holds 7 bases that match TRBD1. The sequence was collected from a human donor who received a COVID-19 vaccine. This material consisted of CD4+ T cells from PBMCs cultured without peptide, taken before COVID-19 vaccination. CDR3 reads: CASSLGQVGTEAFF. DNA sequence: TGTGCCAGCAGCCTCGGACAGGTGGGCACTGAAGCTTTCTTT.